The entry that follows covers one T cell receptor beta chain sequence. The target antigen is unknown. This sample stems from a study of PD-1 blockade in classical Hodgkin lymphoma. The overall study: Nivolumab dosed at 3 mg/kg went to patients intravenously every 2 weeks.

Study findings and constraints: Newly diagnosed and completely responding patients shared comparable baseline diversity. CD4+ TCR diversity, unlike CD8+, rose significantly by C4D1. Newly diagnosed patients were reported to exhibit reduced baseline TCR diversity relative to healthy donors.

CDR3 size: 14 residues. CDR1 is SGHTA and CDR2 is FQGNSA in the germline V gene. V was pared by 3 bases and J by 7 bases, with 15 bases between. Assay: immunoSEQ multiplex PCR; the TCRdb copy retains only in-frame clones and omits some. The table lists approximately 49,000 clones, 60% to 80% of them singletons. Time point defined: cycle 4 day 1 (C4D1), after five to seven weeks of nivolumab. Each and every patient relapsed after autologous stem cell transplantation, and patients got differing brentuximab vedotin exposure. This clonotype originated in a human donor with classical Hodgkin lymphoma. The source was peripheral blood mononuclear cells (PBMCs), collected before the fourth cycle of nivolumab. This chain connects TRBV7-2 to TRBJ1-2, with a weak D call TRBD1 (5 bases). The CDR3 sequence is CASSLAQLRGGYTF. CDR3 DNA: TGTGCCAGCAGCTTGGCACAGCTGAGGGGTGGCTACACCTTC.